This T cell receptor beta chain was sequenced in a study of blood T cells in healthy people across ages. Whole-study findings and limits: Age brought a roughly linear fall in TCR beta diversity measured per million T cells.

Combining a sample-barcoded 5' primer with a J-beta primer mix, a second PCR ran for about 6 to 11 cycles. Each TCR beta cDNA got a 12-nucleotide random molecular identifier. One entry per CDR3 protein results from TCRdb running MiXCR on the 5' RACE reads. Here the sample spans about 1.6 million distinct CDR3 sequences, around 35% being singletons. The V end lost 0 bases, the J end lost 1 base, and 10 bases lay between the germline ends. Germline V gene lookup returns CDR1 MGHRA and CDR2 YSYEKL. The CDR3 spans 16 residues. As for this clonotype: Its antigen remains unidentified.

The source is a woman aged 30 to 39 in good health. Sequences were obtained from blood. The chain joins TRBV4-1 to TRBJ1-5; D uncertain. The CDR3 bases are TGCGCCAGCAGCCAAGAGGGAGATAGGAGCAATCAGCCCCAGCATTTT. Its protein is CASSQEGDRSNQPQHF.